One sample yielded the 3 T cell receptor beta chains listed below, sequenced in a study of T cells expressing NK-cell markers. TCRdb re-called the 5' RACE reads; one entry per CDR3 protein, DNA not given. The sample spans about 260,000 distinct CDR3 sequences; the ten largest clones claim about 4.2%. Sequenced input: blood T cells: a sorted CD56 or NKG2C T cell subset, CD4+ or CD8+ T cells, or bulk PBMC T cells (not recorded which). The receptors here all came from a woman between 18 and 70 years old in good health.

The chain uses TRBV20-1 and TRBJ1-3; as DNA is missing, the TRBD1 call by TCRdb cannot be tested. Germline V CDR1 and CDR2: DFQATT, SNEGSKA (reference sequence). This CDR3 is 14 amino acids long. Here the CDR3 reads CSASPWDSGNTIYF.

The chain is built from TRBV19 and TRBJ2-3. Germline lookup yields CDR1 LNHDA and CDR2 SQIVND (reference sequence). The CDR3 has 13 residues. CDR3 protein: CASYGWLTDTQYF. The whole variable domain, remainder taken from reference TRBV19 and TRBJ2-3, is DGGITQSPKYLFRKEGQNVTLSCEQNLNHDAMYWYRQDPGQGLRLIYYSQIVNDFQKGDIAEGYSVSREKKESFPLTVTSAQKNPTAFYLCASYGWLTDTQYFGPGTRLTVL.

The J gene is TRBJ2-1, the V gene TRBV20-1; TCRdb's D gene call, TRBD2, goes unchecked for lack of DNA. Germline V CDR1 and CDR2: DFQATT, SNEGSKA (reference sequence). This CDR3 contains 17 residues. The CDR3 sequence is CSARDLVAGQRWNEQFF.